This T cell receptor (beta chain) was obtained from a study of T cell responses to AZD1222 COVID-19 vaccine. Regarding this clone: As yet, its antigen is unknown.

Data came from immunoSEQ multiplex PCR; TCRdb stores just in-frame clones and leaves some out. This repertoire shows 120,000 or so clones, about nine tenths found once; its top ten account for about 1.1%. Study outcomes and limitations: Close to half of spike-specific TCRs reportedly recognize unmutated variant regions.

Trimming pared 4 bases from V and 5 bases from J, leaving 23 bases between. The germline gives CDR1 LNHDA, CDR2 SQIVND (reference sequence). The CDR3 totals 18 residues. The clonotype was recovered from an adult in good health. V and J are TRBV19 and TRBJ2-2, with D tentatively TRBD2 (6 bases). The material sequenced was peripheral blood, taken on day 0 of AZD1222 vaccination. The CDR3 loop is CASSTVVGGTTITGELFF. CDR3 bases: TGTGCCAGTAGTACCGTCGTCGGAGGGACCACCATAACCGGGGAGCTGTTTTTT.